This TCR beta chain was retrieved from a study of T cell responses to AZD1222 COVID-19 vaccine. Sequenced by immunoSEQ multiplex PCR; TCRdb stores in-frame clones only, minus some. This table has more than 80,000 clones, about 93% appearing once. V lost 6 bases to trimming and J lost 5 bases; unmatched junction nucleotides: 11. Germline CDR1 MNHEY, CDR2 SMNVEV (reference sequence). The length of the CDR3 is 16 residues. A note on this clone: Its antigen is unidentified.

Overall study findings and caveats: Clonal diversity was possibly underestimated, and the donors were mostly white British, with more females.

The receptor's source is an adult who received the AZD1222 COVID-19 vaccine. This specimen was peripheral blood, taken 28 days after the second AZD1222 dose. This rearrangement joins TRBV27 to TRBJ1-4; 8 nucleotides align to TRBD1. The CDR3 here is CASRRGPGQVNEKLFF. In DNA, the CDR3 is TGTGCCAGCAGACGGGGACCGGGACAGGTGAATGAAAAACTGTTTTTT.